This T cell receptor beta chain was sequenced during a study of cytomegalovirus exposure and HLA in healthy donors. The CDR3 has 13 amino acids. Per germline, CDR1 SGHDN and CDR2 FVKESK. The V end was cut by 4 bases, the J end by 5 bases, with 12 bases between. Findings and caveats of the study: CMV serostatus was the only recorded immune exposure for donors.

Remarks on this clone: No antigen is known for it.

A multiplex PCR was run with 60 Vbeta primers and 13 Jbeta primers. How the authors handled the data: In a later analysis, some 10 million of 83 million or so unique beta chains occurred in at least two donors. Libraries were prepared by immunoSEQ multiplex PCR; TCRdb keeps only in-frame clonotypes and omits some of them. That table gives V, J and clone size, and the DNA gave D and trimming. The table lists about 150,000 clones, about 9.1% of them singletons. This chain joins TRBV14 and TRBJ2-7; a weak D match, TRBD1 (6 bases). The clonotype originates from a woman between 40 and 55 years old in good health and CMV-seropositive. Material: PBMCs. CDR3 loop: CASSRGQGHEQYF. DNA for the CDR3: TGTGCCAGCAGCCGAGGTCAGGGGCACGAGCAGTACTTC.